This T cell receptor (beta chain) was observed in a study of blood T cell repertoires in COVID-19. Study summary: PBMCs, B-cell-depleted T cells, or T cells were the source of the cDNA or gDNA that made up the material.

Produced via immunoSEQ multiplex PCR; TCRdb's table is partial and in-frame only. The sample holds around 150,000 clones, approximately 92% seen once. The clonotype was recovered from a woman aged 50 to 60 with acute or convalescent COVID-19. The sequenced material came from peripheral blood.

The chain's CDR3 is CASSQVVWVRVNEKLFF. CDR3 sequence (DNA): TGCGCCAGCAGCCAAGTTGTCTGGGTCCGGGTGAATGAAAAACTGTTTTTT. This chain joins TRBV4-1 and TRBJ1-4; the D is unclear. This CDR3 comprises 17 residues. Germline V gives CDR1 MGHRA, CDR2 YSYEKL. Trimming cost V 1 base and J 5 bases, with 17 bases left between them.